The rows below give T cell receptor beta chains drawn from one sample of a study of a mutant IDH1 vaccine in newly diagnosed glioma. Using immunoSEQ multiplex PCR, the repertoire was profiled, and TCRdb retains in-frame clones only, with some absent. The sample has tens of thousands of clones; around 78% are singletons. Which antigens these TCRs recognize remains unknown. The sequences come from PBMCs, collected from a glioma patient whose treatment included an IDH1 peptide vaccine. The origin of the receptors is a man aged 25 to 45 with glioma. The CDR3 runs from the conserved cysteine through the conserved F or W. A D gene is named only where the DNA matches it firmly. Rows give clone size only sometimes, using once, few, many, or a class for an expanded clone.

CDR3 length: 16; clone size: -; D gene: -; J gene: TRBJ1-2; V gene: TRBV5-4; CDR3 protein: CASSLAEGRLVYGYTF; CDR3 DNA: TGTGCCAGCAGCTTGGCGGAGGGGCGACTTGTCTATGGCTACACCTTC
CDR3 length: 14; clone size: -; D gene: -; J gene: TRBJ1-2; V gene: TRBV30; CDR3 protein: CAWSVQTGSAGYTF; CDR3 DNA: TGTGCCTGGAGTGTACAAACAGGTTCGGCGGGCTACACCTTC
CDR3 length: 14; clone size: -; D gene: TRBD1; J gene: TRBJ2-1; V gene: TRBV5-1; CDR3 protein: CASSLGGSYNEQFF; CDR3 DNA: TGCGCCAGCAGCTTAGGGGGCAGCTACAATGAGCAGTTCTTC
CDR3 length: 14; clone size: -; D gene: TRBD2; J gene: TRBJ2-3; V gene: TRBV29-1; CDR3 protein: CSVKLAGVTDTQYF; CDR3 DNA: TGCAGCGTTAAACTAGCGGGGGTGACAGATACGCAGTATTTT
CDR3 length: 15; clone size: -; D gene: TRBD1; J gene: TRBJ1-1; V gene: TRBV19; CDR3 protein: CASRPRDRGWTEAFF; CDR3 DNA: TGTGCCAGTAGACCCCGGGACAGGGGATGGACTGAAGCTTTCTTT
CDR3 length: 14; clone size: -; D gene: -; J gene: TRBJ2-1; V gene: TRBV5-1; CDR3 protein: CASSLEVLGNEQFF; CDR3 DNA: TGCGCCAGCAGCTTGGAGGTCTTAGGGAATGAGCAGTTCTTC
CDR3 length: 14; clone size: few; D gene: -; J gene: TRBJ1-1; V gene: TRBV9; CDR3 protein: CASSVGGGIPEAFF; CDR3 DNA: TGTGCCAGCAGCGTAGGGGGTGGGATCCCTGAAGCTTTCTTT
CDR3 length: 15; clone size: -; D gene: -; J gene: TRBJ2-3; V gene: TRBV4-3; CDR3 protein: CASSLGTTSTDTQYF; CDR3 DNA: TGCGCCAGCAGCCTAGGGACCACTAGCACAGATACGCAGTATTTT
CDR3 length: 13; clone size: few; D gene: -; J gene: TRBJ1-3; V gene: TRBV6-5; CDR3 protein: CASHRRSGNTIYF; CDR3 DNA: TGTGCCAGCCATCGGCGCTCTGGAAACACCATATATTTT
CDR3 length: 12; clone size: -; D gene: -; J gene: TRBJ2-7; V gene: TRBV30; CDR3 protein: CAWSLGYYEQYF; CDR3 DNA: TGTGCCTGGAGCTTAGGGTATTACGAGCAGTACTTC
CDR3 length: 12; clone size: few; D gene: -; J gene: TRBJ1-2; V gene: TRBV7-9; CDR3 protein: CANTGQFAGYTF; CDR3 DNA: TGTGCCAACACAGGACAGTTCGCCGGCTACACCTTC